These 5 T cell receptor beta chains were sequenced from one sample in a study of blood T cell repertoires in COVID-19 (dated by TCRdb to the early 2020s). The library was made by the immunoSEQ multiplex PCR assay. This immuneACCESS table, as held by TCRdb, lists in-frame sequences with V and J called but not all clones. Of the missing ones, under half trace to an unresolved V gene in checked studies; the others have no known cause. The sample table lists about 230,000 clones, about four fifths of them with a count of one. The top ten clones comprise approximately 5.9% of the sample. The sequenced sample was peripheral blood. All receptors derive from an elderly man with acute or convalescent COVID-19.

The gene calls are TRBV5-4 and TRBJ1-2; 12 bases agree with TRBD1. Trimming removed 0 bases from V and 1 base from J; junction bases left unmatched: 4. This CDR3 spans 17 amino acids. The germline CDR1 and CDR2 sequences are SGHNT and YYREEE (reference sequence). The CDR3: CASSLAGQGAVNYGYTF. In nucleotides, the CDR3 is TGTGCCAGCAGCTTGGCGGGACAGGGGGCAGTTAACTATGGCTACACCTTC.

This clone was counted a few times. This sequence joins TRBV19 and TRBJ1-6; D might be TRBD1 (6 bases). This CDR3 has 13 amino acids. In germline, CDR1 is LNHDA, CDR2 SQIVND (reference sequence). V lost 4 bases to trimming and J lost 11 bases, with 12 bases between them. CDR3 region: CASSTRGDPPLHF. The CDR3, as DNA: TGTGCCAGTAGTACCAGGGGAGACCCACCCCTCCACTTT.

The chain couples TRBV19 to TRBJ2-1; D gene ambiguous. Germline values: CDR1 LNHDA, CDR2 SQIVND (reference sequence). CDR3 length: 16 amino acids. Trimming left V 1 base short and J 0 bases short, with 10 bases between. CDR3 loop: CASSIVDGISYNEQFF. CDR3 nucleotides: TGTGCCAGTAGTATAGTAGATGGTATCTCCTACAATGAGCAGTTCTTC.

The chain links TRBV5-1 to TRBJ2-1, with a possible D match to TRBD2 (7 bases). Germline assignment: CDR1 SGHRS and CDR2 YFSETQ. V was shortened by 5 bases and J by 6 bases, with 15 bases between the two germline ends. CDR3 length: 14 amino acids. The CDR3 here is CASSQPGGLNEQFF. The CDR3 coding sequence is TGCGCCAGCAGTCAACCCGGGGGGCTCAATGAGCAGTTCTTC.

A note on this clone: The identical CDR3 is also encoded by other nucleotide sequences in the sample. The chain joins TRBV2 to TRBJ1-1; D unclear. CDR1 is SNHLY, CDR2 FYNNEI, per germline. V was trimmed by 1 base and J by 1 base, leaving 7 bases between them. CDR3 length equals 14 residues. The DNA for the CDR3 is TGTGCCAGCAGTGAAGGGCGGGGGAACACTGAAGCTTTCTTT. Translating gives CASSEGRGNTEAFF.